The clone carrying this T cell receptor beta chain was detected ten times or more. Time point given: persistent/refractory GD, antithyroid drugs over 5 years with positive TRAb. RNA from PBMCs was the source of the TCR library. The data are from a study of regulatory T cells in long-lasting Graves disease. Arm-PCR with iRepertoire HTBI primers amplified the CDR3 regions for these TCR beta libraries. From the multiplex PCR reads, TCRdb called clonotypes with MiXCR, one entry per CDR3 protein. The sample lists nearly 350,000 distinct CDR3 sequences; around a fifth were seen once. This specimen was peripheral blood mononuclear cells (PBMCs), taken when the disease was refractory, from a patient treated with antithyroid drugs. The clonotype originates from a female donor with Graves disease.

This CDR3 is CASSRPSVTISGGQYF. CDR3 bases: TGCGCCAGCAGCCGCCCCTCCGTGACTATCTCTGGGGGCCAGTACTTC. The chain carries TRBV4-1 and TRBJ2-5; possibly TRBD1 or TRBD2 for D (5 bases each). CDR3 length: 16 residues. Trimming left V 4 bases short and J 10 bases short, with 25 bases between. Germline values: CDR1 MGHRA, CDR2 YSYEKL.